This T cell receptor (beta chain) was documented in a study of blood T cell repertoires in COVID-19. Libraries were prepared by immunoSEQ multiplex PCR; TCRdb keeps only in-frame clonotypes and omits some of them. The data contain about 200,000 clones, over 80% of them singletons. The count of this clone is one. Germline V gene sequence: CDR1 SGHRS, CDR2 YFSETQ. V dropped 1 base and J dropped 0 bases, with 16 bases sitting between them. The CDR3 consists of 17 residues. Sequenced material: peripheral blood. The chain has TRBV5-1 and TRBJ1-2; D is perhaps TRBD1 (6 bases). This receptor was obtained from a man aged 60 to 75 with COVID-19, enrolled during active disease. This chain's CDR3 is CASSLSGRGGSNYGYTF. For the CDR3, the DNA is TGCGCCAGCAGCTTGTCCGGCAGGGGAGGGTCTAACTATGGCTACACCTTC.